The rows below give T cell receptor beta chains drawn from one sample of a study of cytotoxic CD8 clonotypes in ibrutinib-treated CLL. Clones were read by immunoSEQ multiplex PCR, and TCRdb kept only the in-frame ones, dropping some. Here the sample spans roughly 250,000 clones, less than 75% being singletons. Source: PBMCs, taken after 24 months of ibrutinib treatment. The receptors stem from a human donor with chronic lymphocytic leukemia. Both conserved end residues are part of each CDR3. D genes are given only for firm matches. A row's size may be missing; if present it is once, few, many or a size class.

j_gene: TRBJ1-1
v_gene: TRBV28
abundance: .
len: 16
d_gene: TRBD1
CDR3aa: CASSYRGWMEPHEAFF
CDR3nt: TGTGCCAGCAGCTACAGGGGCTGGATGGAGCCCCATGAAGCTTTCTTT

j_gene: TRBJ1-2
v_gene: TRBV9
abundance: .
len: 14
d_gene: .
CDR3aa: CASSVDLEDYGYTF
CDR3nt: TGTGCCAGCAGCGTAGACTTGGAGGACTATGGCTACACCTTC

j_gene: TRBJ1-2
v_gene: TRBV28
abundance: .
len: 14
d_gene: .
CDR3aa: CASSLIAHNYGYTF
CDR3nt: TGTGCCAGCAGTTTAATCGCACATAACTATGGCTACACCTTC

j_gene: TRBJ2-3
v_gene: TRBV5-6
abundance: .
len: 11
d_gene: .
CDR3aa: CASSLRESQYF
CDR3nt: TGTGCCAGCAGCTTGCGGGAAAGTCAGTATTTT

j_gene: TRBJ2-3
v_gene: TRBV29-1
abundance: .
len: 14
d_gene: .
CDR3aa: CSVDLPPTGNTQYF
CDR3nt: TGCAGCGTTGACCTACCTCCGACAGGAAATACGCAGTATTTT

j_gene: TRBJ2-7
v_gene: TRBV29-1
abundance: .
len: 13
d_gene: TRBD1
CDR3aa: CSVWGTGNYEQYF
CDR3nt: TGCAGCGTTTGGGGGACAGGGAATTACGAGCAGTACTTC

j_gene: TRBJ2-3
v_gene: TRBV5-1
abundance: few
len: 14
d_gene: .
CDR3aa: CASSPQASTDTQYF
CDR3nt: TGCGCCAGCAGCCCGCAGGCTAGCACAGATACGCAGTATTTT

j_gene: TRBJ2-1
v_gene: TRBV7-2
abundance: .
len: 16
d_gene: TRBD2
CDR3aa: CASSRLAGGPSNEQFF
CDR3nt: TGTGCCAGCAGCCGACTAGCGGGAGGGCCATCCAATGAGCAGTTCTTC

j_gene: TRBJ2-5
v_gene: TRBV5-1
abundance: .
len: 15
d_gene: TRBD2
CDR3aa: CASSLGLAEQETQYF
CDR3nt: TGCGCCAGCAGCCTCGGACTAGCGGAGCAAGAGACCCAGTACTTC

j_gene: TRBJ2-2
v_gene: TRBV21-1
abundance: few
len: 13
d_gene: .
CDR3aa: CASSKLDTGELFF
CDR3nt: TGTGCCAGCAGCAAGTTGGACACCGGGGAGCTGTTTTTT

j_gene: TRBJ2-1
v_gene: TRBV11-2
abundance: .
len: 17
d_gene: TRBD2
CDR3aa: CASSRRPLAASFDEQFF
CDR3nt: TGTGCCAGCAGCAGAAGGCCCCTAGCGGCGTCTTTCGATGAGCAGTTCTTC

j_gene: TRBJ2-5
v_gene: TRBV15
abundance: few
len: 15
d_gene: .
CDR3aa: CATSRKDRAQETQYF
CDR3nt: TGTGCCACCAGCAGAAAAGACAGAGCCCAGGAGACCCAGTACTTC

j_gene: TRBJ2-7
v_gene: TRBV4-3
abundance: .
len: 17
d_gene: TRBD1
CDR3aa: CASSQVGAVGTAYEQYF
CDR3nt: TGCGCCAGCAGCCAAGTGGGGGCCGTGGGGACAGCCTACGAGCAGTACTTC

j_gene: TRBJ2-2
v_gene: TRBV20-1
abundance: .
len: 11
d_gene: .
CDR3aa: CSARSFGELFF
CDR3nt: TGCAGTGCTCGGAGCTTCGGGGAGCTGTTTTTT

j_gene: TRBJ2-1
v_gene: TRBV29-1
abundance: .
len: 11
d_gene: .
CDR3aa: CSVEQGHEQFF
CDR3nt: TGCAGCGTTGAACAGGGCCATGAGCAGTTCTTC

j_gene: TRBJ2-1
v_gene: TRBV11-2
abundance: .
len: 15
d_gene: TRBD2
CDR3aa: CASSFILAGAGEQFF
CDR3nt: TGTGCCAGCAGCTTTATATTAGCGGGAGCCGGTGAGCAGTTCTTC

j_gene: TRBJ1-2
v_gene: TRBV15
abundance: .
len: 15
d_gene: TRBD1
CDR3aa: CATSRADRGAKGYTF
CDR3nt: TGTGCCACCAGCAGAGCAGACAGGGGGGCGAAAGGCTACACCTTC

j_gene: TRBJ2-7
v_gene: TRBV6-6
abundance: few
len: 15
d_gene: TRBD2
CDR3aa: CASSYSTGGINEQYF
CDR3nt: TGTGCCAGCAGTTACTCGACGGGGGGGATCAACGAGCAGTACTTC

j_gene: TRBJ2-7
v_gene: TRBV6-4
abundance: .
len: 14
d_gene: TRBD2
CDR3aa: CASSVGAGSYEQYF
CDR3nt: TGTGCCAGCAGTGTAGGAGCGGGGTCCTACGAGCAGTACTTC

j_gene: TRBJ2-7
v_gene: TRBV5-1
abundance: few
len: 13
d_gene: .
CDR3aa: CASSTGQFYEQYF
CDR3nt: TGCGCCAGCAGCACCGGTCAATTCTACGAGCAGTACTTC

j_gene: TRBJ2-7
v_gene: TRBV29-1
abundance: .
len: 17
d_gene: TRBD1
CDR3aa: CSVEGRTGDYTSYEQYF
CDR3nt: TGCAGCGTTGAAGGTAGGACAGGCGATTACACTTCCTACGAGCAGTACTTC

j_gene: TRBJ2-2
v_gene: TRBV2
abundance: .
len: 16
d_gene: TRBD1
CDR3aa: CASQIPGQGAVGELFF
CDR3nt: TGTGCCAGCCAAATTCCGGGACAGGGGGCGGTCGGGGAGCTGTTTTTT

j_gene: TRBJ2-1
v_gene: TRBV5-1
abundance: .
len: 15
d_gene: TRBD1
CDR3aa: CASSLEGQGIDEQFF
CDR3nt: TGCGCCAGCAGCTTAGAAGGACAGGGGATCGATGAGCAGTTCTTC

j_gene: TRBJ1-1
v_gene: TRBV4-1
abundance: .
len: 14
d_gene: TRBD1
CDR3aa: CASSLQGGNTEAFF
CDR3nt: TGCGCCAGCAGCCTACAGGGGGGGAACACTGAAGCTTTCTTT

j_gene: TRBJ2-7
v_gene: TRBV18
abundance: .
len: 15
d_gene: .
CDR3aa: CASSPTAGSSYEQYF
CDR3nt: TGTGCCAGCTCACCCACAGCGGGCAGTTCCTACGAGCAGTACTTC

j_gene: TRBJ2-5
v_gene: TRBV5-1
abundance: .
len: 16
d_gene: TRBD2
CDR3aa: CASSLSPSGKQETQYF
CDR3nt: TGCGCCAGCAGCTTATCCCCTAGCGGAAAACAAGAGACCCAGTACTTC

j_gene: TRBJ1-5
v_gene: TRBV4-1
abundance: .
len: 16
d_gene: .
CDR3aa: CASSQDIQGWHQPQHF
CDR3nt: TGCGCCAGCAGCCAGGACATACAGGGTTGGCATCAGCCCCAGCATTTT

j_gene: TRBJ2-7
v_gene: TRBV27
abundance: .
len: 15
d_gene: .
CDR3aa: CASSLSWGAVDEQYF
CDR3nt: TGTGCCAGCAGTTTATCTTGGGGGGCGGTCGACGAGCAGTACTTC

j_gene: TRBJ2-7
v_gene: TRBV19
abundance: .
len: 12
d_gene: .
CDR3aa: CASCGQNHEQYF
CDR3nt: TGTGCCAGTTGCGGTCAGAACCACGAGCAGTACTTC

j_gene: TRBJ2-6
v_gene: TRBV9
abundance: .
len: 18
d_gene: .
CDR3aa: CASSVTGPGSSGANVLTF
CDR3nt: TGTGCCAGCAGCGTGACGGGCCCCGGGAGCTCTGGGGCCAACGTCCTGACTTTC

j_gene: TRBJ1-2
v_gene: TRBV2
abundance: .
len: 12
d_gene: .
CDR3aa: CASSEAVAGYTF
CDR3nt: TGTGCCAGCAGTGAAGCGGTGGCCGGCTACACCTTC

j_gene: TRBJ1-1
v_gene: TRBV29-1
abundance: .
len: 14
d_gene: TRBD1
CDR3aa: CSVEGTGRNTEAFF
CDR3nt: TGCAGCGTTGAAGGGACAGGGAGAAACACTGAAGCTTTCTTT

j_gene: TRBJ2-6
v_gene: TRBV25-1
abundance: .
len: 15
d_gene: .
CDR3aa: CASSPPTPGANVLTF
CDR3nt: TGTGCCAGCAGTCCCCCGACCCCTGGGGCCAACGTCCTGACTTTC

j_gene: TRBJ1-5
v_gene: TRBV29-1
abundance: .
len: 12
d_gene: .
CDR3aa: CSAGRVGQPQHF
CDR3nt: TGCAGCGCCGGACGGGTAGGTCAGCCCCAGCATTTT

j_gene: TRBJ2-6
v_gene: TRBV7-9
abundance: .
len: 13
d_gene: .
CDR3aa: CASSSYGANVLTF
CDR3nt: TGTGCCAGCAGCTCGTATGGGGCCAACGTCCTGACTTTC

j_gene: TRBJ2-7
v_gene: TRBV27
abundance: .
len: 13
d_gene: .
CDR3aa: CASSLGLPHEQYF
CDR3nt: TGTGCCAGCAGTTTAGGGCTGCCCCACGAGCAGTACTTC

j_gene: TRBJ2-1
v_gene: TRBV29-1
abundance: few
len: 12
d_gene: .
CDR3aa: CSERTISREQFF
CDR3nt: TGCAGCGAGAGGACTATCTCCCGTGAGCAGTTCTTC

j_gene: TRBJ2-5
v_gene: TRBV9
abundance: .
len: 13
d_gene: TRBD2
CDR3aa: CASSPGTRETQYF
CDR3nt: TGTGCCAGCAGCCCAGGGACTAGAGAGACCCAGTACTTC

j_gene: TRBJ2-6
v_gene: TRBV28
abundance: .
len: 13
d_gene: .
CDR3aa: CASSRYGANVLTF
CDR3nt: TGTGCCAGCAGTCGGTATGGGGCCAACGTCCTGACTTTC

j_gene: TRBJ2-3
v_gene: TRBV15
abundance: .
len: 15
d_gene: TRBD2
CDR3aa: CATNPLAGLTDTQYF
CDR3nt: TGTGCCACCAATCCGCTAGCGGGACTGACAGATACGCAGTATTTT

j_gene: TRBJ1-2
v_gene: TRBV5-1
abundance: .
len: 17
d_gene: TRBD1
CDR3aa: CASSRNRDRGIRYGYTF
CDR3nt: TGCGCCAGCAGTCGGAATCGGGACAGGGGCATCCGCTATGGCTACACCTTC

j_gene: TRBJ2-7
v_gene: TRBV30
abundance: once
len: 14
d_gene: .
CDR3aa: CAWTSPFVAQQQYF
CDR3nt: TGTGCCTGGACATCGCCTTTCGTAGCCCAACAGCAGTACTTC

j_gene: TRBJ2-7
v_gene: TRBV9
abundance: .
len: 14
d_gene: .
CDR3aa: CASSRDSLSYEQYF
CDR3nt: TGTGCCAGCAGCCGGGACTCCCTGAGCTACGAGCAGTACTTC

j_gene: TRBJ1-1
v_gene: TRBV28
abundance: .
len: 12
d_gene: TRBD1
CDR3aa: CASSPGGQGTFF
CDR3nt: TGTGCCAGCAGTCCAGGCGGACAGGGGACTTTCTTT

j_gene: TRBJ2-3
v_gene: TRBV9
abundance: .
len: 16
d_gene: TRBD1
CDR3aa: CASSVAGQGAPDTQYF
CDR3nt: TGTGCCAGCAGCGTAGCAGGTCAGGGGGCCCCAGATACGCAGTATTTT

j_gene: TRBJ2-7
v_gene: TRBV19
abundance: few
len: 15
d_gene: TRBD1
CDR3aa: CASRPGTGGIYEQYF
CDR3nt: TGTGCCAGTAGACCGGGGACAGGGGGCATTTACGAGCAGTACTTC

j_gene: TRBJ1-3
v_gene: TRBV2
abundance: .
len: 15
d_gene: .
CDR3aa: CASSIDRVSGNTIYF
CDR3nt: TGTGCCAGCAGTATCGACAGAGTCTCTGGAAACACCATATATTTT

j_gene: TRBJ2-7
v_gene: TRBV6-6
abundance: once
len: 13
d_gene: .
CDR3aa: CASSYLQEQPQYF
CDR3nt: TGTGCCAGCAGTTACCTACAAGAGCAACCACAGTACTTC

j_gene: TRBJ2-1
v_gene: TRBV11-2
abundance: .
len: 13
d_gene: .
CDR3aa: CASSLGAHNEQFF
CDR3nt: TGTGCCAGCAGCTTAGGTGCTCACAATGAGCAGTTCTTC

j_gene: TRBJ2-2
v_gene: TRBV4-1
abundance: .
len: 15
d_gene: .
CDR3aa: CASSQDATDTGELFF
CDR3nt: TGCGCCAGCAGCCAAGATGCGACAGACACCGGGGAGCTGTTTTTT

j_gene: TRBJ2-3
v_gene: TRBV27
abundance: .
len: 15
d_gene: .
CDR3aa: CASSLASKGTDTQYF
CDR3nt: TGTGCCAGCAGTTTGGCCTCCAAAGGCACAGATACGCAGTATTTT

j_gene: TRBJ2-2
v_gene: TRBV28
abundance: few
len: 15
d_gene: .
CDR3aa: CAIRGGGANTGELFF
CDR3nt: TGTGCCATTCGGGGAGGGGGCGCGAACACCGGGGAGCTGTTTTTT

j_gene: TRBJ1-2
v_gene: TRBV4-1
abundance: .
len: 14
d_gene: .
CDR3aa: CASSQELGDYGYTF
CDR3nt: TGCGCCAGCAGCCAGGAACTGGGGGACTATGGCTACACCTTC

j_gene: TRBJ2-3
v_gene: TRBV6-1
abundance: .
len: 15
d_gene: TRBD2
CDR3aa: CASRPLAGLPDTQYF
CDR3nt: TGTGCCAGCAGACCACTAGCGGGACTCCCCGATACGCAGTATTTT

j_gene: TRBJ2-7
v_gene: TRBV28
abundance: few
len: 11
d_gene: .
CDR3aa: CASEQGYEQYF
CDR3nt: TGTGCCAGCGAACAGGGCTACGAGCAGTACTTC

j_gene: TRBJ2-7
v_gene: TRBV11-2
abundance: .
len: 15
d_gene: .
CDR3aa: CASSLTGSLGYEQYF
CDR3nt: TGTGCCAGCAGTTTAACAGGGTCCCTGGGCTACGAGCAGTACTTC

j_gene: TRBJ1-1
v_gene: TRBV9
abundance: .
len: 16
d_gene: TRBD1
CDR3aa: CASSAGTGRRGTEAFF
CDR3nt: TGTGCCAGCAGCGCAGGGACAGGCCGGAGGGGAACTGAAGCTTTCTTT

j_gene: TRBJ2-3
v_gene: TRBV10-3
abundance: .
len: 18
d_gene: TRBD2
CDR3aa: CAIQGLSGDFPSPDTQYF
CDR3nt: TGTGCCATACAGGGCCTTAGCGGGGACTTTCCTTCGCCAGATACGCAGTATTTT